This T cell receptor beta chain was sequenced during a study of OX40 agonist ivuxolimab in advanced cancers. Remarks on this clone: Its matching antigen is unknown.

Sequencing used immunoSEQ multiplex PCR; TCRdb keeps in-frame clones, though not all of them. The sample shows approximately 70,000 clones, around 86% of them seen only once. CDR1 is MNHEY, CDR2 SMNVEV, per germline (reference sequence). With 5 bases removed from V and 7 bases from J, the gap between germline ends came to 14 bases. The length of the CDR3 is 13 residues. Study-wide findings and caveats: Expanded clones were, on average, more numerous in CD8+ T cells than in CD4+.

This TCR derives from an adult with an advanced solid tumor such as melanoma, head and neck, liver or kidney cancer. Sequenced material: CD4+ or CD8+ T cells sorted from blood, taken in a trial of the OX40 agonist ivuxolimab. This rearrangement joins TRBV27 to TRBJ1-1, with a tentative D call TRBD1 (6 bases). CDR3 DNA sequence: TGTGCCAGCAGTCCAATACAGGGCCTTGAAGCTTTCTTT. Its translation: CASSPIQGLEAFF.